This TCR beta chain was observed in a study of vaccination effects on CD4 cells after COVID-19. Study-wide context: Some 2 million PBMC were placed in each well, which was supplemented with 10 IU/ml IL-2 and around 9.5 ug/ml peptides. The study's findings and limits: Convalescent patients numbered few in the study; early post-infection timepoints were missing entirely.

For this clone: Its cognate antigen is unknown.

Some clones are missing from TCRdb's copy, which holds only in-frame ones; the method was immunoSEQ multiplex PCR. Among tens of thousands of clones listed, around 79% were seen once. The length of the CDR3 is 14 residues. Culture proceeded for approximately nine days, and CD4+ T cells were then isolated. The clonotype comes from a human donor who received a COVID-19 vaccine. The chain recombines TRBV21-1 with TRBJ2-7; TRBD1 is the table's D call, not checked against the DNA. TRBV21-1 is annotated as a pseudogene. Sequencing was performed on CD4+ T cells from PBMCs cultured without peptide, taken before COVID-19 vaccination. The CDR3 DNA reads TGTGCCAGCAGCAAGCCCTACAGGGGATACGAGCAGTACTTC. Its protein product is CASSKPYRGYEQYF.